These 16 T cell receptor beta chains came from one sample sequenced in a study of CD8+ T cells in alopecia areata. Reverse transcription of extracted RNA yielded cDNA, which provided the sequencing template. Here immunoSEQ multiplex PCR was the method, and the copy in TCRdb shows in-frame clones only, minus some. The sample yields about 120,000 clones, approximately 48% seen once. Source: CD8+ T cells sorted from blood, taken at week 0. The receptors were gathered from a human donor with alopecia areata.

The chain couples TRBV7-9 to TRBJ2-2; D not resolved. CDR1 SEHNR and CDR2 FQNEAQ come from the germline V gene (reference sequence). The CDR3 has 14 residues. V lost 8 bases and J lost 2, with 12 bases in between. The CDR3 spells CASARPLNTGELFF. The CDR3 nucleotides are TGTGCCAGCGCCAGGCCGTTAAACACCGGGGAGCTGTTTTTT.

CDR3 in amino acids: CASSLNTGEDGYTF. CDR3 DNA sequence: TGTGCCAGCAGTCTAAACACAGGGGAGGATGGCTACACCTTC. The rearrangement uses TRBV27 and TRBJ1-2, with TRBD1 matching over 7 bases. CDR3 length equals 14 residues. Germline V CDR1 and CDR2: MNHEY, SMNVEV (reference sequence). The J segment lost 6 bases and the V segment lost 5 bases, leaving 9 bases of the junction unmatched.

V gene TRBV9 combines with J gene TRBJ2-3; a possible D gene is TRBD1 (7 bases). The V end lost 4 bases, the J end lost 1 base, and 19 bases lay between the germline ends. Germline CDR1 reads SGDLS; CDR2 reads YYNGEE. The CDR3 runs 17 residues. In DNA, the CDR3 is TGTGCCAGCAGCCCCATTCTAGGAGGGGGCCGCACAGATACGCAGTATTTT. Amino acid sequence: CASSPILGGGRTDTQYF. The whole variable domain, filled in from reference TRBV9 and TRBJ2-3, reads DSGVTQTPKHLITATGQRVTLRCSPRSGDLSVYWYQQSLDQGLQFLIQYYNGEERAKGNILERFSAQQFPDLHSELNLSSLELGDSALYFCASSPILGGGRTDTQYFGPGTRLTVL.

The CDR3 bases are TGCGCCAGCAGCCAAGATTTCGGATCAGGACCTTGGGAATCACCCCTCCACTTT. This sequence encodes CASSQDFGSGPWESPLHF. The J gene is TRBJ1-6, the V gene TRBV4-1; D gene unclear. V dropped 0 bases and J dropped 10 bases, with 22 bases sitting between them. The CDR3 has 18 amino acids. CDR1 and CDR2 from the germline V gene are MGHRA and YSYEKL.

The chain carries TRBV29-1 and TRBJ2-7; D is undetermined. Trimming shortened V by 6 bases and J by 4 bases, and 10 bases separated the two germline ends. In germline, CDR1 is SQVTM, CDR2 ANQGSEA. CDR3 length equals 11 residues. CDR3 loop: CSVGQPYEQYF. DNA for the CDR3: TGCAGCGTCGGGCAGCCTTACGAGCAGTACTTC.

This rearrangement joins TRBV9 to TRBJ2-7; 7 bases are shared with TRBD2. Germline V CDR1 and CDR2: SGDLS, YYNGEE. This CDR3 spans 13 amino acids. Trimming removed 4 bases from V and 6 bases from J; junction bases left unmatched: 7. The DNA for the CDR3 is TGTGCCAGCAGCTTTAGCGGGTCCGGCGAGCAGTACTTC. Its translation: CASSFSGSGEQYF. The whole variable domain, filled in from reference TRBV9 and TRBJ2-7, reads DSGVTQTPKHLITATGQRVTLRCSPRSGDLSVYWYQQSLDQGLQFLIQYYNGEERAKGNILERFSAQQFPDLHSELNLSSLELGDSALYFCASSFSGSGEQYFGPGTRLTVT.

This chain connects TRBV5-6 to TRBJ2-1; D is unclear. Germline V gives CDR1 SGHDT, CDR2 YYEEEE. This CDR3 contains 15 residues. V was trimmed by 0 bases and J by 1 base, leaving 8 bases between them. The CDR3 is CASSLGAGSYNEQFF. The CDR3, as DNA: TGTGCCAGCAGCTTGGGGGCCGGGTCCTACAATGAGCAGTTCTTC.

J is TRBJ1-2 and V is TRBV9; 8 bases fit TRBD1. The CDR3 contains 18 residues. Germline CDR1 and CDR2: SGDLS and YYNGEE. Trimming removed 0 bases from V and 5 bases from J; junction bases left unmatched: 15. For the CDR3, the DNA is TGTGCCAGCAGCGTAGACCGCTACACGGACCAGGGGGCGTATGGCTACACCTTC. It specifies CASSVDRYTDQGAYGYTF. Using reference TRBV9 and TRBJ1-2 for the parts outside the CDR3, the full variable domain is DSGVTQTPKHLITATGQRVTLRCSPRSGDLSVYWYQQSLDQGLQFLIQYYNGEERAKGNILERFSAQQFPDLHSELNLSSLELGDSALYFCASSVDRYTDQGAYGYTFGSGTRLTVV.

A single count supports this clone. The chain carries TRBV7-8 and TRBJ2-5; TRBD1 matches at 9 bases. V dropped 4 bases and J dropped 5; count of bases not matched to a gene: 14. The germline CDR1 and CDR2 sequences are SGHVS and FQNEAQ. This CDR3 has 17 amino acids. The CDR3: CASSSGPGTGTSETQYF. For the CDR3, the DNA is TGTGCCAGCAGCTCGGGGCCCGGGACAGGGACGTCGGAGACCCAGTACTTC.

The chain employs TRBV15 and TRBJ1-6; D remains ambiguous. The CDR3 spans 14 residues. CDR1 and CDR2 (germline): LNHNV, YYDKDF (reference sequence). V was clipped by 3 bases and J by 9 bases, with 12 bases between them. The CDR3 DNA reads as TGTGCCACCAGCAGCCCAGTCTCGGGTTCACCCCTCCACTTT. This translates into CATSSPVSGSPLHF.

The count of this clone is one. The chain is built from TRBV30 and TRBJ2-3; D tentatively fits TRBD1 or TRBD2 (6 bases each). Germline CDR1 reads GTSNPN; CDR2 reads SVGIG (reference sequence). The V gene lost 5 bases and the J gene lost 1 base, with 19 bases spanning the gap. The CDR3 loop spans 16 amino acids. CDR3 protein: CAWGPRAGEGTDTQYF. CDR3 DNA: TGTGCCTGGGGACCGAGGGCAGGGGAGGGCACAGATACGCAGTATTTT.

This chain connects TRBV15 to TRBJ2-7; TRBD2 might be the D (6 bases). The germline CDR1 and CDR2 sequences are LNHNV and YYDKDF (reference sequence). V was pared by 5 bases and J by 8 bases, with 13 bases between. This CDR3 is 12 amino acids long. In DNA form, the CDR3 reads TGTGCCACCAGCTTCGAAGGCGGGAAGCAGTACTTC. Its protein is CATSFEGGKQYF. The complete variable domain, with remaining parts taken from reference TRBV15 and TRBJ2-7, reads DAMVIQNPRYQVTQFGKPVTLSCSQTLNHNVMYWYQQKSSQAPKLLFHYYDKDFNNEADTPDNFQSRRPNTSFCFLDIRSPGLGDTAMYLCATSFEGGKQYFGPGTRLTVT.

The genes are TRBV30 and TRBJ1-6; 7 bases align to TRBD1. Trimming cost V 3 bases and J 8 bases; bases outside gene matches: 7. CDR1 GTSNPN and CDR2 SVGIG come from the germline V gene (reference sequence). CDR3 length: 14 amino acids. The CDR3 sequence is CAWSPRQGYSPLHF. CDR3 in DNA: TGTGCCTGGAGCCCTCGACAGGGATATTCACCCCTCCACTTT.

This clone was recorded many times. The chain has TRBV5-1 and TRBJ2-5; 9 bases line up with TRBD1. The CDR3 is 14 residues long. J was trimmed by 3 bases and V by 1 base; bases with no gene match: 1. From germline, CDR1 is SGHRS and CDR2 YFSETQ. CDR3 residues: CASSLTGGEETQYF. The CDR3 region has the DNA TGCGCCAGCAGCTTGACAGGGGGCGAAGAGACCCAGTACTTC.

This clone was counted only a few times. V is TRBV29-1 and J is TRBJ2-7; the D is unclear. The CDR3 contains 11 residues. The germline CDR1 and CDR2 sequences are SQVTM and ANQGSEA. V was clipped by 7 bases and J by 4 bases, with 11 bases between them. CDR3 bases: TGCAGCGCCCTGGACGGGTACGAGCAGTACTTC. This gives the protein CSALDGYEQYF.

A single count supports this clone. The chain has TRBV30 and TRBJ2-1, with 8 nucleotides matching TRBD2. The CDR3 spans 17 residues. The germline V gene encodes CDR1 GTSNPN and CDR2 SVGIG (reference sequence). Trimming removed 2 bases from V and 7 bases from J; junction bases left unmatched: 16. For the CDR3, the DNA is TGTGCCTGGAGTCTTCGACCAGGGGTAGCGGGGTTAAATGAGCAGTTCTTC. Residues: CAWSLRPGVAGLNEQFF.